This entry lists 10 T cell receptor beta chains sequenced from one sample in a study of Graves' ophthalmopathy and Graves' hyperthyroidism. From RNA, the CDR3 regions of TCR beta chains were amplified and sequenced. The library came from an HTBI-primed first-round RT-PCR and a second-round multiplex PCR. TCRdb used MiXCR to reprocess the multiplex PCR reads, holding one entry per CDR3 protein. This sample yields under 800,000 distinct CDR3 sequences, of which about 24% are seen a single time; 7.1% belongs to the top ten. The specimen sequenced was peripheral blood. Source of these receptors: a young woman with stable Graves' hyperthyroidism. Some clones in this sample may be carry-over from other donors' samples.

This clonotype showed up many times. This chain joins TRBV12-3 or TRBV12-4 and TRBJ1-6; possible D gene TRBD1, 6 bases. The V gene lost 5 bases and the J gene lost 3 bases, with 11 bases spanning the gap. There are 15 residues in the CDR3. This chain's CDR3 is CASSPEDSYNSPLHF. In DNA, the CDR3 is TGTGCCAGCAGTCCGGAGGACAGCTATAATTCACCCCTCCACTTT.

This clonotype was recorded at least ten times. The V call is TRBV12-3 or TRBV12-4, the J call TRBJ2-7; 10 bases line up with TRBD2. V trimming: 6 bases; J trimming: 0 bases; junction bases outside the gene matches: 11. The CDR3 is 17 residues long. Written as DNA, the CDR3 is TGTGCCAGCAGCCCGGGCGGACTAGCGGTCAGCTCCTACGAGCAGTACTTC. Translation: CASSPGGLAVSSYEQYF.

This clonotype showed up just a few times. The rearrangement joins TRBV12-3 or TRBV12-4 to TRBJ2-2; D is unclear. The germline V and J ends were trimmed by 2 bases and 2 bases, with 12 bases remaining between them. CDR3 length: 16 amino acids. DNA of the CDR3: TGTGCCAGCAGTTTATCCAGAACAGTTAACACCGGGGAGCTGTTTTTT. As protein: CASSLSRTVNTGELFF.

The gene calls are TRBV7-3 and TRBJ2-4; 9 nucleotides agree with TRBD1. V dropped 0 bases and J dropped 7; count of bases not matched to a gene: 10. The germline gives CDR1 SGHTA, CDR2 FQGTGA. The CDR3 sequence is 17 residues long. The CDR3 region is CASSLTKGGQGYNIQYF. As DNA, the CDR3 is TGTGCCAGCAGCTTAACGAAGGGGGGACAGGGTTACAACATTCAGTACTTC.

In the case of this clonotype: A read error is possible here, since a much larger clone lies one base away. This likely comes from a read error, as the CDR3 has no conserved phenylalanine or tryptophan at its end. The chain joins TRBV7-8 to TRBJ2-7; 11 positions match TRBD2. This CDR3 contains 14 residues. Unmatched junction bases numbered 2, after V lost 5 bases and J lost 2 bases. Germline CDR1 reads SGHVS; CDR2 reads FQNEAQ. CDR3 nucleotides: TGTGCCAGCAGCCATAGCGGGAGGGCCTACGAGCAGTACTCC. Translated: CASSHSGRAYEQYS.

The chain recombines TRBV2 with TRBJ1-1; 8 nucleotides match TRBD1. J lost 4 bases, V lost 6 bases, and 10 bases had no gene match. CDR1 is SNHLY and CDR2 is FYNNEI in the germline V gene. This CDR3 contains 15 residues. CDR3 residues: CASRQPLDRGTEAFF. Written as DNA, the CDR3 is TGTGCCAGCAGGCAACCCCTTGACAGGGGCACTGAAGCTTTCTTT.

The CDR3 bases are TGCAGTGCTAGAGAACCTAGCGGCTTTTCCTACGAGCAGTACTTC. This sequence encodes CSAREPSGFSYEQYF. The chain is built from TRBV20-1 and TRBJ2-7; 7 bases line up with TRBD2. CDR3 length: 15 residues. Germline V gene data show CDR1 as DFQATT and CDR2 as SNEGSKA (reference sequence). Germline trimming cut 0 bases from V and 1 base from J; bases unmatched to any gene: 6.

This chain connects TRBV6-1 to TRBJ1-1; D gene uncertain. This CDR3 has 13 residues. The germline V gene has CDR1 MNHNS and CDR2 SASEGT. V gave up 6 bases and J gave up 2 bases, with 10 bases separating them. CDR3 sequence (DNA): TGTGCCAGCAGCTGGGTATTTAACACTGAAGCTTTCTTT. It is translated as CASSWVFNTEAFF.

The chain has TRBV14 and TRBJ2-7; TRBD2 is a possible D gene (5 bases). Trimming shortened V by 1 base and J by 5 bases, and 12 bases separated the two germline ends. Per the germline V gene, CDR1 is SGHDN and CDR2 is FVKESK. The CDR3 is 14 amino acids. Here the CDR3 reads CASSQVGGFHEQYF. In DNA, the CDR3 is TGTGCCAGCAGCCAAGTTGGCGGGTTCCACGAGCAGTACTTC.

The J gene is TRBJ2-5, the V gene TRBV6-1; 10 bases line up with TRBD1. CDR3 size: 15 residues. Per the germline V gene, CDR1 is MNHNS and CDR2 is SASEGT. V gave up 6 bases and J gave up 5 bases; unmatched junction bases: 9. DNA of the CDR3: TGTGCCAGCAGCCAAGGACAGGGGGTAGCGGAGACCCAGTACTTC. Translated, it gives CASSQGQGVAETQYF.